The 7 T cell receptor beta chains reported below all come from one sample, sequenced in a study of blood T cell repertoires in COVID-19. Repertoires were generated with immunoSEQ multiplex PCR, while TCRdb's copy carries only in-frame clones and drops some. The table lists hundreds of thousands of clones, about 90% of them singletons. Sequenced material: peripheral blood. These receptors were collected from a man aged 60 to 75 who had recovered from COVID-19.

This chain links TRBV5-6 with TRBJ1-6, with TRBD1 as a possible D gene (5 bases). The germline CDR1 and CDR2 sequences are SGHDT and YYEEEE. V lost 7 bases and J 6 bases, leaving 11 bases between the germline ends. The CDR3 consists of 13 residues. CDR3 coding DNA: TGTGCCAGCCAAGGGGTCGGTAATTCACCCCTCCACTTT. This codes for CASQGVGNSPLHF.

This clone was observed once. At one end the junction does not follow the germline gene, possibly because of a read error. CDR3: CASREAGTPNYGYTF. The CDR3, as DNA: TGTGCCAGCAGAGAAGCCGGGACACCTAACTATGGCTACACCTTC. The rearrangement joins TRBV2 to TRBJ1-2; the D gene is possibly TRBD1 (6 bases). This CDR3 has 15 residues. Germline CDR1 SNHLY, CDR2 FYNNEI.

The chain uses TRBV10-2 and TRBJ2-7, with D tentatively TRBD1 (5 bases). Looked up from germline, CDR1 is WSHSY and CDR2 is SAAADI. V lost 6 bases to trimming and J lost 2 bases, with 8 bases between them. The CDR3 has 12 residues. The CDR3 nucleotides read TGCGCCAGCAGCCCAGGGCCCTACGAGCAGTACGTC. Protein product: CASSPGPYEQYV.

On this clone itself: One junction end disagrees with the germline gene, perhaps due to a read error. The chain employs TRBV5-1 and TRBJ2-3; 14 nucleotides agree with TRBD2. CDR1 and CDR2 (germline): SGHRS, YFSETQ. There are 15 residues in the CDR3. DNA for the CDR3: TGCGCCAGCAGCTTGGGCCCCGGGACTAGCGGGGGTGTCCCTTTT. It is translated as CASSLGPGTSGGVPF. The full variable domain, rest sourced from reference TRBV5-1 and TRBJ2-3, is KAGVTQTPRYLIKTRGQQVTLSCSPISGHRSVSWYQQTPGQGLQFLFEYFSETQRNKGNFPGRFSGRQFSNSRSEMNVSTLELGDSALYLCASSLGPGTSGGVPFGPGTRLTVL.

The chain joins TRBV24-1 to TRBJ1-5; D call uncertain. The germline V gene has CDR1 KGHDR and CDR2 SFDVKD. The CDR3 has 14 amino acids. V lost 7 bases, J lost 3 bases, and 12 bases lay in between. Here the CDR3 reads CATRPEGNNQPQHF. CDR3 bases: TGTGCCACCAGGCCGGAGGGTAACAATCAGCCCCAGCATTTT.

V usage is TRBV11-2 and J usage is TRBJ1-2, with a possible D match to TRBD1 (5 bases). The CDR3 contains 15 residues. Germline V gene data show CDR1 as SGHAT and CDR2 as FQNNGV. V lost 1 base to trimming and J lost 6 bases, with 15 bases between them. CDR3 protein: CASSLVGWGGDGYTF. Written as DNA, the CDR3 is TGTGCCAGCAGCTTAGTTGGTTGGGGAGGGGATGGCTACACCTTC.

This chain uses TRBV10-3 with TRBJ2-3, with TRBD2 matching 13 bases. The CDR3 sequence is 17 residues long. Germline values: CDR1 ENHRY, CDR2 SYGVKD. J lost 0 bases, V lost 3 bases, and 3 bases had no gene match. CDR3 sequence reads: CAISELAGGFSTDTQYF. The DNA of the CDR3 is TGTGCCATCAGTGAACTAGCGGGGGGGTTTAGCACAGATACGCAGTATTTT.